Following are 15 T cell receptor beta chains from one sample sequenced in a study of blood T cell repertoires in COVID-19. The data were produced by immunoSEQ multiplex PCR, yet TCRdb's version contains in-frame clones alone and is incomplete. This table holds about 310,000 clones, 70% to 90% found once. Input material: PBMCs or T cells enriched from blood (not recorded which). Source of these receptors: a woman in her thirties or forties who had recovered from COVID-19.

The chain employs TRBV24-1 and TRBJ1-5; D is undetermined. The germline gives CDR1 KGHDR, CDR2 SFDVKD. V lost 3 bases and J 7 bases, leaving 9 bases between the germline ends. This CDR3 is built from 13 residues. The CDR3 is CATSDPGGQPQHF. As DNA, the CDR3 is TGTGCCACCAGTGATCCGGGTGGGCAGCCCCAGCATTTT.

The chain couples TRBV7-9 to TRBJ2-6; possible D gene TRBD2, 6 bases. Germline V lookup: CDR1 SEHNR, CDR2 FQNEAQ (reference sequence). V was trimmed by 1 base and J by 2 bases, leaving 15 bases between them. This CDR3 has 18 residues. CDR3 sequence (DNA): TGTGCCAGCAGCTTAGGCGGGGAAAAGGCGGCTGGGGCCAACGTCCTGACTTTC. The encoded protein is CASSLGGEKAAGANVLTF.

The chain recombines TRBV9 with TRBJ1-4, with D maybe TRBD1 (6 bases). This CDR3 comprises 14 residues. V lost 7 bases and J lost 8, with 18 bases in between. Germline-derived CDR1 and CDR2 are SGDLS and YYNGEE. CDR3 sequence reads: CASSPGGGFEKLFF. In nucleotides, the CDR3 is TGTGCCAGCTCTCCCGGGGGGGGCTTCGAAAAACTGTTTTTT.

The chain joins TRBV7-2 to TRBJ1-2; 9 bases are shared with TRBD1. The CDR3 totals 14 residues. Germline V gene lookup returns CDR1 SGHTA and CDR2 FQGNSA. Trimming at V came to 5 bases and at J to 8 bases, leaving 9 bases not matched to a gene. In DNA form, the CDR3 reads TGTGCCAGCAGCGCGCCGGGACAGGGCTGGGGCTACACCTTC. This translates into CASSAPGQGWGYTF.

This chain uses TRBV30 with TRBJ2-5; D is possibly TRBD2 (5 bases). The V gene's germline CDR1 is GTSNPN and CDR2 SVGIG (reference sequence). CDR3 length equals 13 residues. V gave up 2 bases and J gave up 5 bases, with 12 bases separating them. The CDR3 here is CAWSIGSVETQYF. In nucleotides, the CDR3 is TGTGCCTGGAGTATCGGTAGCGTCGAGACCCAGTACTTC.

This chain connects TRBV7-2 to TRBJ2-7, with TRBD2 matching 13 bases. The CDR3 consists of 17 residues. Trimming cost V 6 bases and J 6 bases; bases outside gene matches: 14. Germline CDR1 SGHTA, CDR2 FQGNSA. This CDR3 reads CASRDGLAGDRAVEQYF. CDR3 sequence (DNA): TGTGCCAGCAGAGACGGACTAGCGGGGGATCGGGCGGTCGAGCAGTACTTC.

The chain recombines TRBV2 with TRBJ2-7; 7 bases fit TRBD1. Unmatched junction bases numbered 5, after V lost 4 bases and J lost 2 bases. CDR3 length: 14 residues. Germline V CDR1 and CDR2: SNHLY, FYNNEI. CDR3 bases: TGTGCCAGCAGTGTGACAGGGCCTACCTACGAGCAGTACTTC. Translation gives CASSVTGPTYEQYF.

Notes on this clone: The junction does not match germline at one end; this may be a read error. V gene TRBV12-3 or TRBV12-4 combines with J gene TRBJ2-1; a possible D gene is TRBD1 (6 bases). CDR3 length: 11 residues. CDR3 in amino acids: CASSPGVGRVF. The CDR3, as DNA: TGTGCCAGCAGCCCAGGGGTAGGTAGGGTCTTC.

This sequence joins TRBV7-3 and TRBJ2-3; weak D call: TRBD2 (5 bases). Germline lookup yields CDR1 SGHTA and CDR2 FQGTGA. V was cut by 1 base and J by 2 bases, with 7 bases left in between. The CDR3 loop spans 14 amino acids. The CDR3 DNA reads as TGTGCCAGCAGCTTAATGGGAGTCACAGATACGCAGTATTTT. This codes for CASSLMGVTDTQYF.

The rearrangement links TRBV27 to TRBJ1-4; D possibly corresponds to TRBD1 (6 bases). CDR3 length: 17 amino acids. Germline V gene sequence: CDR1 MNHEY, CDR2 SMNVEV (reference sequence). The V and J ends lost 5 bases and 1 base respectively, with 17 bases between them. The CDR3 loop is CASSVQFPGVTNEKLFF. In nucleotides, the CDR3 is TGTGCCAGCAGTGTCCAGTTTCCAGGGGTAACTAATGAAAAACTGTTTTTT.

The CDR3 sequence is CASSLLQGNTEAFF. CDR3 bases: TGTGCCAGCTCATTACTTCAGGGTAACACTGAAGCTTTCTTT. V is TRBV18 and J is TRBJ1-1; D possibly corresponds to TRBD1 (5 bases). V was shortened by 5 bases and J by 2 bases, with 12 bases between the two germline ends. Looked up from germline, CDR1 is KGHSH and CDR2 is LQKENI. This CDR3 contains 14 residues.

The J gene is TRBJ1-1, the V gene TRBV7-8; the match to TRBD1 covers 7 bases. CDR3 length: 13 residues. Germline trimming cut 5 bases from V and 5 bases from J; bases unmatched to any gene: 5. The V gene's germline CDR1 is SGHVS and CDR2 FQNEAQ. This chain's CDR3 is CASSQGVRTEAFF. The CDR3 coding sequence is TGTGCCAGCAGCCAGGGGGTGCGAACTGAAGCTTTCTTT. Supplemented by reference TRBV7-8 and TRBJ1-1, the full variable domain reads GAGVSQSPRYKVAKRGQDVALRCDPISGHVSLFWYQQALGQGPEFLTYFQNEAQLDKSGLPSDRFFAERPEGSVSTLKIQRTQQEDSAVYLCASSQGVRTEAFFGQGTRLTVV.

Ten or more counts support this clone. The CDR3 sequence: CASSLQGANTEAFF. As DNA, the CDR3 is TGCGCCAGCAGCTTGCAGGGGGCGAACACTGAAGCTTTCTTT. This chain joins TRBV5-1 and TRBJ1-1, with 8 positions matching TRBD1. With V trimmed by 1 base and J by 1 base, 0 bases remained unmatched. Germline-derived CDR1 and CDR2 are SGHRS and YFSETQ. The CDR3 has 14 residues. The full variable domain, with the rest looked up from reference TRBV5-1 and TRBJ1-1, is KAGVTQTPRYLIKTRGQQVTLSCSPISGHRSVSWYQQTPGQGLQFLFEYFSETQRNKGNFPGRFSGRQFSNSRSEMNVSTLELGDSALYLCASSLQGANTEAFFGQGTRLTVV.

The CDR3 bases are TGCGCCAGCAGTGATTCCGGACTAGCGGACTACAATGAGCAGTTCTTC. Its protein product is CASSDSGLADYNEQFF. The chain has TRBV10-1 and TRBJ2-1; 10 bases align to TRBD2. There are 16 residues in the CDR3. V was clipped by 3 bases and J by 3 bases; unmatched bases: 5. The germline CDR1 and CDR2 sequences are WNHNN and SYGVQD (reference sequence).

This chain links TRBV15 with TRBJ1-1; TRBD1 is a possible D gene (5 bases). CDR3 length: 14 residues. Per the germline V gene, CDR1 is LNHNV and CDR2 is YYDKDF (reference sequence). V was trimmed by 6 bases and J by 0 bases, leaving 11 bases between them. The CDR3 nucleotides are TGTGCCACCAGGTGGGGCTCCATGAACACTGAAGCTTTCTTT. Amino acid sequence: CATRWGSMNTEAFF. Combining the CDR3 with reference TRBV15 and TRBJ1-1 gives the whole variable domain DAMVIQNPRYQVTQFGKPVTLSCSQTLNHNVMYWYQQKSSQAPKLLFHYYDKDFNNEADTPDNFQSRRPNTSFCFLDIRSPGLGDTAMYLCATRWGSMNTEAFFGQGTRLTVV.